Listed below are T cell receptor beta chains from one sample, sequenced in a study of shared clonotypes between healthy human individuals. This table comes from immunoSEQ multiplex PCR, and its TCRdb copy is limited to in-frame clones, with some not included. This sample yields approximately 2.3 million clones, of which over 85% are seen a single time; under 0.45% belongs to the top ten. Input material: naive CD4+ T cells from PBMCs. The receptors come from a man younger than 35 in good health. Some clones in this sample may be carry-over from other donors' samples. Both conserved end residues are part of each CDR3. Fields, in order: D gene, V gene, J gene, clone size, CDR3 DNA, CDR3 protein. The D gene is left open where the match is weak. Some rows have no size entry. The others give once, few or many, or a class for an expanded clone.

TRBD1	TRBV4-1	TRBJ1-6	NA	TGCGCCAGCACCTCGGGGACAGGGGCATCTTCACCCCTCCACTTT	CASTSGTGASSPLHF
NA	TRBV2	TRBJ1-2	NA	TGTGCCAGCAGTGACCGGACAAACCCCTATGTCGGCTACACCTTC	CASSDRTNPYVGYTF
NA	TRBV11-3	TRBJ2-2	NA	TGTGCCAGCAGCTTAGAACCACTCACCGGGGAGCTGTTTTTT	CASSLEPLTGELFF
TRBD1	TRBV15	TRBJ1-4	NA	TGTGCCACCAGCAGAGATAGGGGGCAGGCTAATGAAAAACTGTTTTTT	CATSRDRGQANEKLFF
TRBD2	TRBV7-3	TRBJ2-7	once	TGTGCCAGCAGCTGGGGACTAGCGTCTGCCGAGCAGTACTTC	CASSWGLASAEQYF
NA	TRBV7-8	TRBJ2-2	NA	TGTGCCAGCAGCCTGGACAGGTGGGAGGCCGGGGAGCTGTTTTTT	CASSLDRWEAGELFF
NA	TRBV20-1	TRBJ1-3	NA	TGCAGCCTCTTCTCTGGAAACACCATATATTTT	CSLFSGNTIYF
TRBD1	TRBV27	TRBJ2-7	NA	TGTGCCAGCAGTCGCCAGGGGGCGCAGGCCTACGAGCAGTACTTC	CASSRQGAQAYEQYF
NA	TRBV27	TRBJ1-2	NA	TGTGCCAGCAGTTTGAACAGGGCTGGCGGCTACACCTTC	CASSLNRAGGYTF
NA	TRBV9	TRBJ2-7	NA	TGTGCCAGCAGCAGACAGGGCGGCGGGAACTACGAGCAGTACTTC	CASSRQGGGNYEQYF